The clone carrying this T cell receptor beta chain was seen many times. From RNA transcripts, TCR beta CDR3 regions were amplified. An initial round of RT-PCR targeting the TCR CDR3 relied on the HTBI primer set. TCRdb called the multiplex PCR reads again in MiXCR, with one record for every CDR3 protein. The table shows under 400,000 distinct CDR3 sequences, with around a fifth occurring only once. The sample originates from a study of T cells in Graves' hyperthyroidism and ophthalmopathy. Sequencing was carried out using blood. This TCR was recovered from a woman aged 45-65 years with Graves' hyperthyroidism.

CDR3 amino acids: CSGTSGRGTDTQYF. In DNA form, the CDR3 reads TGCAGTGGGACTAGCGGGAGAGGCACAGATACGCAGTATTTT. The V gene is TRBV20-1, the J gene TRBJ2-3; 13 bases agree with TRBD2. With V trimmed by 7 bases and J by 1 base, 2 bases remained unmatched. Germline CDR1 reads DFQATT; CDR2 reads SNEGSKA (reference sequence). The CDR3 is made up of 14 amino acids.